This T cell receptor beta chain was profiled in a study of beta chain features in type 1 diabetes. This clone appeared a few times. As yet, its antigen is unknown. The germline V gene encodes CDR1 SGHRS and CDR2 YFSETQ. CDR3 size: 15 residues. V lost 0 bases to trimming and J lost 4 bases, with 13 bases between them. Study results and caveats: Cells with high TCR expression could be over-represented when cDNA is sequenced.

The entirety of the isolated RNA underwent reverse transcription, so expressed TCRB transcripts were sequenced. Sequencing used immunoSEQ multiplex PCR; TCRdb keeps in-frame clones, though not all of them. The sample yields about 180,000 clones, about an eighth seen once. This sequence originates from a woman aged 18-35 years in good health. The source material was central memory CD4+ T cells from blood. The J gene is TRBJ1-2, the V gene TRBV5-1, with D hard to call. The DNA of the CDR3 is TGCGCCAGCAGCTTGGGTATCACGGAGGGCTATGGCTACACCTTC. Translated, it gives CASSLGITEGYGYTF.